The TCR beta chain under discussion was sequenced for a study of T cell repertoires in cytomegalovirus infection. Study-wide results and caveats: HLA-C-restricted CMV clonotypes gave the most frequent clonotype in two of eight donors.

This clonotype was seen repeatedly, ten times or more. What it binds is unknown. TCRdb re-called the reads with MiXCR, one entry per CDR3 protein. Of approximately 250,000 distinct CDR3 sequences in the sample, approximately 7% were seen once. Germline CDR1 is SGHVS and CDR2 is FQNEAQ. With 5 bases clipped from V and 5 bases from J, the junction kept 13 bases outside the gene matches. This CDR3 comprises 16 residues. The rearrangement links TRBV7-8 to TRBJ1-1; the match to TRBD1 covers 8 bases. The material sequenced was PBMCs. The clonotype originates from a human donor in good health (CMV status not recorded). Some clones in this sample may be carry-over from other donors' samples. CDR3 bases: TGTGCCAGCAGCATATTACCGACAGGGGTAGGGACTGAAGCTTTCTTT. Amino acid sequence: CASSILPTGVGTEAFF.